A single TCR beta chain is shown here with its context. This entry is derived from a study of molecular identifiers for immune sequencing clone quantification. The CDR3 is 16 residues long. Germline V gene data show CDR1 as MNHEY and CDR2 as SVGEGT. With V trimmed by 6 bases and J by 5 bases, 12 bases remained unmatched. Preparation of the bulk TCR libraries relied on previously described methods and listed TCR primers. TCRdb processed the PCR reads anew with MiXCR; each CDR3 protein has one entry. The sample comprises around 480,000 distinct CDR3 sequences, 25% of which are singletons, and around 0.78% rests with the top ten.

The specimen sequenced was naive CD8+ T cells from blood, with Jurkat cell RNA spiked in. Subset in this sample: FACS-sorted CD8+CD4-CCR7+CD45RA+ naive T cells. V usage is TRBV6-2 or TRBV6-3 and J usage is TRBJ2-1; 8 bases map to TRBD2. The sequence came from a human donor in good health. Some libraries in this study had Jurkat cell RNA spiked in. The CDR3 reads CASSLGGTRIDNEQFF. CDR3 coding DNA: TGTGCCAGCAGCCTTGGAGGGACTAGGATCGACAATGAGCAGTTCTTC.